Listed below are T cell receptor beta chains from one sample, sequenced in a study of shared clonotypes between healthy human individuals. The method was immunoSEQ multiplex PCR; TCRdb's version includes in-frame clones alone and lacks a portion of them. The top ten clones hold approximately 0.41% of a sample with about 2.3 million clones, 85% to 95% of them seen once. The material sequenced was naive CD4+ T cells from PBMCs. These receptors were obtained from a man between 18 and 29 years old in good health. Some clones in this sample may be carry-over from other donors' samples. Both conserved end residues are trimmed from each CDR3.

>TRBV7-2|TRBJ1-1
ASSAPLVNTEAF
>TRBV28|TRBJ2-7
ASRGTSGRGEGEQY
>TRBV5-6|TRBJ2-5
ASSRVGQQFQETQY
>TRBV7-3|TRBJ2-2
ASSRGGTNTGELF
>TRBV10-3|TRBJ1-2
AISESGRSYGYT
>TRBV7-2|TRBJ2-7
ASSLDRGTGMQY
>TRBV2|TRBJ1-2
ASSYTGTVNYGYT
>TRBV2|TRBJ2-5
ASSTGTLSTETQY
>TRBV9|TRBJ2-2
ASSVVGSGELF
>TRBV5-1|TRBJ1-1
ASSSATVAGTEAF
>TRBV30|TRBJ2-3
AWSPGGTATQY
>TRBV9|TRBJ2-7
ASSVAPGAGEQY
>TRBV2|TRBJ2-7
ASSPTGNPYEQY
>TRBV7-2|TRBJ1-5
ASSQFPGDQPQH
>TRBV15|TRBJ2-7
ATSRRGLDSYEQY
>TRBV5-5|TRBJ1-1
ASTRPGDTEAF
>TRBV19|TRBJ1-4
ASSTGSFNEKLF
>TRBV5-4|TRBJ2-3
ASRTVGAIDTQY
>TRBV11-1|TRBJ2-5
ASSLVAVGVKTQY
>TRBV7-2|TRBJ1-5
ASSLALNNQPQH
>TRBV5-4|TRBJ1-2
ASSRDREGYT
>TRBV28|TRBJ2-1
ASSPRIRGKRGNEQF
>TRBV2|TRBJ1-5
ASSDRGDPGGPQH
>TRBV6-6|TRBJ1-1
ASSYSETGNTEAF
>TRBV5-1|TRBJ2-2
ASSPGAEGNTGELF
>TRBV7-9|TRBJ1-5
ASSLGSYSNQPQH